A single T cell receptor beta chain is shown here with its context. The antigen is not known. This specimen belongs to a study of regulatory T cells in long-lasting Graves disease. The study, taken as a whole, reports: The TCR repertoire of persistent Graves' patients was less diverse than that of newly diagnosed ones. There was favoring of TRBV28, TRBJ1-2 and TRBJ2-5 in persistent disease.

The CDR3 spans 13 residues. Germline-derived CDR1 and CDR2 are MGHRA and YSYEKL. V was clipped by 5 bases and J by 3 bases, with 11 bases between them. The time point here: newly diagnosed GD, antithyroid drugs for less than 3 months. TCR sequences were obtained from RNA taken from PBMCs. With iRepertoire HTBI primers and Arm-PCR of CDR3 regions, TCR beta libraries were built. TCRdb reanalysed the multiplex PCR reads using MiXCR and keeps one entry per CDR3 protein. Of roughly 420,000 distinct CDR3 sequences listed, roughly 15% are singletons. The same specimen was also included in a second study, on T cells in Graves' hyperthyroidism and ophthalmopathy. That investigation notes: Most thyroid clonotypes expanded above 0.001 were also detected in blood.

The sequence was collected from a woman younger than 30 with Graves disease. The V and J genes are TRBV4-1 and TRBJ2-7; D remains unclear. The starting material was peripheral blood mononuclear cells (PBMCs), obtained at new diagnosis, from a patient treated with antithyroid drugs. CDR3 bases: TGCGCCAGCAGCAAATCTATCTACTACGAGCAGTACTTC. This sequence encodes CASSKSIYYEQYF.